This is a list of T cell receptor beta chains from one sample in a study of blood T cell repertoires in COVID-19. Profiling relied on immunoSEQ multiplex PCR, and the TCRdb table lists in-frame clones only, not all of them. The sample shows some 200,000 clones, around nine tenths of them seen only once. The sample taken for sequencing was peripheral blood. These receptors were obtained from a man aged 18-30 years with active or convalescent COVID-19. The CDR3 runs from the conserved cysteine through the conserved F or W. D genes are given only for firm matches. Clone size is shown for a subset of rows, as once, few, many or a class of expanded clone.

abundance,j_gene,v_gene,d_gene,CDR3aa,CDR3nt
-,TRBJ1-1,TRBV5-6,-,CASSLGGRNTEAFF,TGTGCCAGCAGCTTGGGTGGCAGGAACACTGAAGCTTTCTTT
-,TRBJ1-1,TRBV4-1,-,CASSPPGFTEAFF,TGCGCCAGCAGCCCGCCCGGGTTCACTGAAGCTTTCTTT
-,TRBJ2-3,TRBV5-1,TRBD2,CASAVAGVKDTQYF,TGCGCCAGCGCAGTTGCGGGAGTTAAAGATACGCAGTATTTT
-,TRBJ1-2,TRBV24-1,TRBD1,CATSTGGYGYTF,TGTGCCACCTCGACAGGGGGCTATGGCTACACCTTC
-,TRBJ2-7,TRBV7-2,TRBD1,CASSSQGAGGEQYF,TGTGCCAGCAGCTCCCAGGGGGCGGGCGGCGAGCAGTACTTC
-,TRBJ1-4,TRBV6-5,-,CASSSPWAGEKLFF,TGTGCCAGCAGCTCACCTTGGGCGGGGGAAAAACTGTTTTTT
-,TRBJ1-1,TRBV30,-,CAWTTGLRGTEAFF,TGTGCCTGGACTACGGGCCTCAGGGGCACTGAAGCTTTCTTT
-,TRBJ1-6,TRBV9,-,CASSVGGQGRSPLHF,TGTGCCAGCAGCGTAGGGGGGCAGGGCAGATCACCCCTCCACTTT
-,TRBJ2-7,TRBV4-2,-,CASSQAGTYEQYF,TGTGCCAGCAGCCAAGCGGGAACCTACGAGCAGTACTTC
-,TRBJ1-4,TRBV19,-,CASRTQHGLDEKLFF,TGTGCCAGTAGAACCCAACATGGACTCGATGAAAAACTGTTTTTT
-,TRBJ1-2,TRBV2,-,CASSGTSSNYGYTF,TGTGCCAGCAGTGGGACTTCTTCTAACTATGGCTACACCTTC
-,TRBJ1-4,TRBV12-5,-,CASGASGSTNEKLFF,TGTGCTAGTGGTGCTTCAGGGTCTACTAATGAAAAACTGTTTTTT
-,TRBJ1-4,TRBV2,-,CASSEFSEKLFF,TGTGCCAGCAGTGAGTTTAGTGAAAAACTGTTTTTT
-,TRBJ1-1,TRBV5-1,-,CASSSQQGNTEAFF,TGCGCCAGCAGCTCCCAACAGGGAAACACTGAAGCTTTCTTT
-,TRBJ1-2,TRBV18,-,CASSPKEGSNYGYTF,TGTGCCAGCTCACCCAAGGAGGGGAGCAACTATGGCTACACCTTC
-,TRBJ2-6,TRBV11-3,-,CASSFPRTGSGANVLTF,TGTGCCAGCAGCTTCCCCCGAACAGGGTCTGGGGCCAACGTCCTGACTTTC
-,TRBJ1-6,TRBV6-5,-,CASSVFSYNSPLHF,TGTGCCAGCAGCGTCTTCTCCTATAATTCACCCCTCCACTTT
-,TRBJ2-1,TRBV25-1,-,CASSELPGSSYNEQFF,TGTGCCAGCAGTGAATTACCGGGGAGCTCCTACAATGAGCAGTTCTTC
few,TRBJ2-1,TRBV12-3/TRBV12-4,TRBD2,CASSTGGDGAFF,TGTGCCAGCAGCACCGGGGGGGACGGAGCGTTCTTC
-,TRBJ1-5,TRBV19,-,CASRAGGAFQPQHF,TGTGCCAGTAGGGCGGGGGGGGCGTTTCAGCCCCAGCATTTT
-,TRBJ2-1,TRBV7-2,-,CASSLAGSLAYNEQFF,TGTGCCAGCAGCTTAGCGGGGAGTCTCGCCTACAATGAGCAGTTCTTC
-,TRBJ1-6,TRBV9,-,CASSGGQLGTSPLHF,TGTGCCAGCAGCGGAGGACAGCTGGGAACATCACCCCTCCACTTT
-,TRBJ2-7,TRBV2,TRBD2,CASSGLAGAYEQYF,TGTGCCAGCAGTGGACTAGCGGGGGCCTACGAGCAGTACTTC
-,TRBJ2-2,TRBV29-1,-,CSVDSRENTGELFF,TGCAGCGTTGATAGCAGGGAAAACACCGGGGAGCTGTTTTTT
-,TRBJ2-3,TRBV27,TRBD2,CASSPQGTSEGGDTQYF,TGTGCCAGCAGTCCCCAAGGGACTAGCGAAGGGGGAGATACGCAGTATTTT
-,TRBJ1-1,TRBV28,TRBD1,CASSSQRQGVNTEAFF,TGTGCCAGCAGTTCCCAAAGACAGGGCGTCAACACTGAAGCTTTCTTT
once,TRBJ1-2,TRBV28,TRBD1,CASRQPGQGSYGYTF,TGTGCCAGCAGACAACCGGGACAGGGGAGCTATGGCTACACCTTC
once,TRBJ1-1,TRBV5-1,-,CASSLFAGTAWTEAFF,TGCGCCAGCAGCTTGTTTGCAGGAACAGCTTGGACTGAAGCTTTCTTT
-,TRBJ2-1,TRBV5-1,TRBD2,CASSSFVPGLAGGSYNEQFF,TGCGCCAGCAGCTCCTTTGTCCCGGGACTAGCGGGGGGCTCCTACAATGAGCAGTTCTTC
-,TRBJ1-1,TRBV29-1,TRBD1,CSVEDRQGPKAFF,TGCAGCGTTGAAGATCGACAGGGGCCCAAAGCTTTCTTT
-,TRBJ1-1,TRBV19,TRBD1,CASTYGQGANAFF,TGTGCCAGTACCTACGGACAGGGAGCGAATGCTTTCTTT
-,TRBJ2-7,TRBV11-3,-,CASSYPLAATYEQYF,TGTGCCAGCAGCTACCCCTTAGCAGCCACCTACGAGCAGTACTTC
-,TRBJ2-1,TRBV6-5,TRBD2,CASRRRGGAEDEQFF,TGTGCCAGCAGACGACGCGGGGGGGCCGAGGATGAGCAGTTCTTC
-,TRBJ2-7,TRBV9,TRBD1,CASSAAGTGYYEQYF,TGTGCCAGCAGCGCAGCCGGGACAGGGTACTACGAGCAGTACTTC
-,TRBJ2-1,TRBV18,-,CASSPAVAGLNEQFF,TGTGCCAGCTCACCAGCCGTCGCGGGTCTGAATGAGCAGTTCTTC
-,TRBJ1-2,TRBV27,TRBD1,CASSLFGQRTGEGYTF,TGTGCCAGCAGTTTATTCGGGCAGCGGACAGGGGAAGGCTACACCTTC
-,TRBJ2-1,TRBV11-1,TRBD2,CASSSQRREGLNEQFF,TGTGCCAGCAGCTCCCAAAGACGGGAGGGCCTGAATGAGCAGTTCTTC
-,TRBJ1-4,TRBV3-1/TRBV3-2,-,CASSLWTATNEKLFF,TGTGCCAGCAGCCTCTGGACAGCAACTAATGAAAAACTGTTTTTT
-,TRBJ2-1,TRBV6-5,-,CASSLDRSPYNEQFF,TGTGCCAGCAGCCTTGACAGATCCCCTTACAATGAGCAGTTCTTC
-,TRBJ1-5,TRBV19,-,CASSIKHISNQPQHF,TGTGCCAGTAGTATCAAACACATCAGCAATCAGCCCCAGCATTTT
-,TRBJ1-2,TRBV5-4,TRBD1,CASSFDRGRRLYGYTF,TGTGCCAGCAGCTTCGACAGGGGGCGAAGACTCTATGGCTACACCTTC
-,TRBJ2-7,TRBV7-2,-,CASSPGLARDEQYF,TGTGCCAGCAGCCCCGGCCTCGCTCGGGACGAGCAGTACTTC
-,TRBJ1-2,TRBV6-5,-,CASSYLGNYGYTF,TGTGCCAGCAGTTACCTAGGAAACTATGGCTACACCTTC